This T cell receptor beta chain was found in a study of beta chain features in type 1 diabetes. For the study at large: Under 140,000,000 sorted cells were examined across all samples.

The entirety of the isolated RNA underwent reverse transcription, so expressed TCRB transcripts were sequenced. Some clones are missing from TCRdb's copy, which holds only in-frame ones; the method was immunoSEQ multiplex PCR. Among 300,000 to 400,000 clones listed, 11% were seen once. Germline V gene sequence: CDR1 MNHEY, CDR2 SMNVEV (reference sequence). V gave up 6 bases and J gave up 5 bases; unmatched junction bases: 12. The CDR3 is 15 residues long. The specimen sequenced was naive CD4+ T cells from blood. This clonotype originated in a woman in her twenties or thirties in good health. V gene TRBV27 combines with J gene TRBJ1-2, with TRBD1 matching 7 bases. CDR3 in DNA: TGTGCCAGCAGCATTAACCAGGGGGTCGGATATGGCTACACCTTC. Protein sequence: CASSINQGVGYGYTF.